Reported below is one TCR beta chain. The specificity of this receptor is unknown. Qualities for individual bases were not recorded, and no much larger clone is one base off. The sample belongs to a study of Ad26.COV2.S vaccination and SARS-CoV-2 variants (dated by TCRdb to about 2021). As for the study more broadly: Vaccine-arm donors came from COV1001, a multicentre, randomized, double-blind, placebo-controlled phase I-IIa trial of Ad26.COV2.S in healthy adults. Ad26.COV2.S was given intramuscularly at 5x10^10 or 1x10^11 viral particles, as a single shot or as two shots 56 days apart. The specificity and breadth of SARS-CoV-2-reactive T cell receptors after Ad26.COV2.S vaccination were assessed by TCRbeta repertoire sequencing. The TCR-sequenced set comprised about 32 samples: some 20 Ad26.COV2.S vaccine recipients, 5 placebo recipients and 8 SARS-CoV-2 convalescent individuals. Trial participants were randomized into five groups of five, in which low-dose or high-dose Ad26.COV2.S was given once or twice, or placebo was given on both occasions. Investigators did not know the trial group allocation while performing experiments and assessing outcomes.

The immunoSEQ Assay was the method used to sequence TCRbeta CDR3 regions. After extraction, genomic DNA underwent amplification by bias-controlled multiplex PCR, followed by high-throughput sequencing. The published analysis was carried out like this. To quantify the absolute abundance of every unique TCRbeta CDR3 region, sequences were collapsed and filtered. T cell fraction was estimated by normalizing TCRbeta template counts to usable DNA, with usable DNA measured through amplification of reference genes found in all nucleated cells. Repertoire TCRs were annotated as SARS-CoV-2-specific when V gene, CDR3 amino acid sequence and J gene were exactly matched to a known reactive TCR set. The reference SARS-CoV-2 TCR set came from MIRA and was filtered for enrichment in COVID-19-positive ImmuneCODE repertoires, removing public or cross-reactive TCRs. Using the MIRA antigens, annotated TCRs were further analysed by specific ORF or by position within an ORF. Breadth was defined as the number of annotated unique rearrangements divided by the total number of unique productive rearrangements, and depth was defined as the summed frequency of the annotated unique rearrangements. Two-sided Wilcoxon rank-sum tests were used to compare TCR breadth between groups. The source is immuneACCESS, and TCRdb retained only in-frame sequences with V and J called. Part of the clones is not carried over; for the studies checked, unresolved V genes explain less than half of this, and the remainder is unexplained. V, J and clone size are taken as reported in that table, and D and trimming were inferred from the DNA itself. A total of roughly 330,000 clones appear in this sample, roughly 90% of them only once. The ten largest account for over 5% of the sample.

Results the study describes overall, beyond this receptor: Compared with placebo recipients, Ad26.COV2.S recipients showed higher spike-specific TCR breadth (P = 0.0014). Vaccine and placebo recipients had comparable non-spike TCR breadth, which fits with the vaccine containing only spike. The study lacked the statistical power to compare responses across vaccine doses or regimens. The authors noted that the TCR breadth and depth analyses may have underestimated total T cell responses. After vaccination, spike-specific CD8+ and CD4+ T cell responses were reported to show substantial breadth.

Read against the paper, the sample's treatment or condition label means: over 15 received Ad26.COV2.S at low or high dose, single or two shots; roughly five received placebo; per-sample allocation not given. For vaccine and placebo recipients, the sequenced repertoires came from samples collected on day 63 after the first injection. Cohort 1b enrolled some 25 adults aged 18-55 years at a single site in Boston, USA, between 29 July and 7 August 2020. Ad26.COV2.S consisted of a replication-incompetent adenovirus type 26 vector by which a prefusion-stabilized SARS-CoV-2 spike protein from the original Wuhan strain was expressed. The CDR3 has 16 amino acids, counting the end cysteine and phenylalanine. The sequence is cut down to CDR3 DNA, 48 bases in frame from base 1. Based on the germline V gene, the CDR1 and CDR2 sequences are MGHRA and YSYEKL. V has 4 bases trimmed and J has 2 bases trimmed; junction bases matching no gene number 8.

Recombination connected TRBV4-1 to TRBJ2-5; 9 nucleotides in the junction match TRBD2. This TCR was sampled from a person between 18 and 60 years old who received the Ad26.COV2.S COVID-19 vaccine or a placebo. Sequenced here: peripheral blood, sampled in a trial of Ad26.COV2.S vaccine versus placebo. The DNA sequence is given as TGCGCCAGCAGCCTTCGTAGCGGGGGTGTACAAGAGACCCAGTACTTC. It translates to CASSLRSGGVQETQYF.